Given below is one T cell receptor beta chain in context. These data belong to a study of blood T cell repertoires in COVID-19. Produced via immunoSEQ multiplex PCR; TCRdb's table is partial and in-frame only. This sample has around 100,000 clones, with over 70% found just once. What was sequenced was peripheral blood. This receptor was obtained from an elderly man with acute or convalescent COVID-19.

CDR3 DNA: TGTGCCAGCATTTCCTCCCCCGGTGCGCTCTCCTACGAGCAGTACTTC. It translates to CASISSPGALSYEQYF. V is TRBV6-5 and J is TRBJ2-7, with D unclear. CDR3 size: 16 residues. Germline assignment: CDR1 MNHEY and CDR2 SVGAGI. V was cut by 7 bases and J by 0 bases, with 19 bases left in between.